One sample yielded the 26 T cell receptor beta chains listed below, sequenced in a study of shared T cell receptors in the human thymus. Clones were sequenced by immunoSEQ multiplex PCR, and TCRdb holds only the in-frame ones, with some missing. The table records about 660,000 clones, around nine tenths of them present only once. Separately, the same data were catalogued under a study of human thymus T cells.

Sequenced: thymocytes. Receptors originate from a boy under two years old with a congenital heart defect.

Notes on this clone: Other DNA sequences in the same sample also yield this CDR3. This chain's CDR3 is CASSLEGDYGYTF. The CDR3 nucleotides read TGTGCCAGCAGCTTGGAGGGAGATTACGGCTACACCTTC. J is TRBJ1-2 and V is TRBV5-4; D is undetermined. There are 13 residues in the CDR3. V was clipped by 0 bases and J by 8 bases, with 11 bases between them. The germline V gene encodes CDR1 SGHNT and CDR2 YYREEE (reference sequence).

The V gene is TRBV18, the J gene TRBJ2-7, with 11 positions matching TRBD2. This CDR3 region has 16 residues. J gave up 9 bases and V 2 bases, and 12 bases lay outside the gene matches. The germline V gene has CDR1 KGHSH and CDR2 LQKENI. The CDR3 here is CASSPSGTSGGPVQYF. In DNA form, the CDR3 reads TGTGCCAGCTCACCAAGCGGGACTAGCGGTGGCCCTGTGCAGTACTTC.

The chain employs TRBV4-3 and TRBJ2-3; perhaps TRBD2 as D (6 bases). Germline assignment: CDR1 LGHNA and CDR2 YSLEER. This CDR3 has 16 amino acids. V gave up 0 bases and J gave up 1 base, with 11 bases separating them. CDR3: CASSQDRGIRTDTQYF. CDR3 in DNA: TGCGCCAGCAGCCAAGATCGGGGGATTCGCACAGATACGCAGTATTTT.

The CDR3 reads CASSAGTLRRRNTEAFF. CDR3 DNA: TGTGCCAGCAGCGCCGGGACTCTGAGAAGACGGAACACTGAAGCTTTCTTT. This chain uses TRBV5-4 with TRBJ1-1; weak D call: TRBD1 (5 bases). In germline, CDR1 is SGHNT, CDR2 YYREEE (reference sequence). This CDR3 has 17 residues. With 4 bases removed from V and 1 base from J, the gap between germline ends came to 20 bases.

This chain links TRBV25-1 with TRBJ2-3; 7 bases agree with TRBD2. CDR1 and CDR2 (germline): MGHDK, SYGVNS. This CDR3 has 15 residues. J gave up 2 bases and V 3 bases, and 5 bases lay outside the gene matches. The CDR3 is CASSDTSESTDTQYF. The CDR3 bases are TGTGCCAGCAGTGATACTAGCGAGTCCACAGATACGCAGTATTTT.

This chain uses TRBV4-3 with TRBJ2-2; 12 nucleotides match TRBD2. The germline gives CDR1 LGHNA, CDR2 YSLEER. V shed 0 bases, J shed 5 bases, and the junction held 7 bases outside the gene matches. The CDR3 contains 18 residues. CDR3 sequence (DNA): TGCGCCAGCAGCCAAGATCGACTAGCGGGAGTGAGAACCGGGGAGCTGTTTTTT. This codes for CASSQDRLAGVRTGELFF.

The J gene is TRBJ2-5, the V gene TRBV30, with D possibly TRBD2 on 7 matching bases. This CDR3 has 16 residues. The V gene lost 3 bases and the J gene lost 2 bases, with 19 bases spanning the gap. Germline CDR1 is GTSNPN and CDR2 is SVGIG (reference sequence). The CDR3 DNA sequence: TGTGCCTGGAGGGGGGGACTACAGGGTCCGCAAGAGACCCAGTACTTC. Protein sequence: CAWRGGLQGPQETQYF. The full variable domain, with the rest looked up from reference TRBV30 and TRBJ2-5, is SQTIHQWPATLVQPVGSPLSLECTVEGTSNPNLYWYRQAAGRGLQLLFYSVGIGQISSEVPQNLSASRPQDRQFILSSKKLLLSDSGFYLCAWRGGLQGPQETQYFGPGTRLLVL.

This clone is a singleton in its sample. The V and J genes are TRBV6-1 and TRBJ2-4, with D possibly matching TRBD2 (6 bases). Germline V gives CDR1 MNHNS, CDR2 SASEGT. V lost 2 bases to trimming and J lost 3 bases, with 8 bases between them. This CDR3 comprises 14 residues. The CDR3 loop reads CASSEWGLKNIQYF. CDR3 nucleotide sequence: TGTGCCAGCAGTGAATGGGGACTCAAAAACATTCAGTACTTC.

Notes on this clone: The sample carries other DNA sequences with the same CDR3. The chain recombines TRBV5-1 with TRBJ2-5; no definite D call. Trimming pared 0 bases from V and 4 bases from J, leaving 7 bases between. There are 13 residues in the CDR3. Looked up from germline, CDR1 is SGHRS and CDR2 is YFSETQ. In nucleotides, the CDR3 is TGCGCCAGCAGCTTGGGCCGCGGAGAGACCCAGTACTTC. Translating it yields CASSLGRGETQYF. The full variable domain, completed using reference TRBV5-1 and TRBJ2-5, is KAGVTQTPRYLIKTRGQQVTLSCSPISGHRSVSWYQQTPGQGLQFLFEYFSETQRNKGNFPGRFSGRQFSNSRSEMNVSTLELGDSALYLCASSLGRGETQYFGPGTRLLVL.

The genes are TRBV18 and TRBJ2-7; possibly TRBD2 for D (11 bases). Trimming took off 6 bases at V and 4 bases at J, with 28 bases between the two ends. Germline V gene lookup returns CDR1 KGHSH and CDR2 LQKENI. There are 18 residues in the CDR3. This CDR3 is CASSPGQGTSGGKYEQYF. In DNA, the CDR3 is TGTGCCAGCTCCCCGGGACAGGGGACTAGCGGAGGAAAATACGAGCAGTACTTC.

This rearrangement joins TRBV10-3 to TRBJ1-1, with D unclear. The CDR3 spans 13 residues. Trimming left V 0 bases short and J 9 bases short, with 11 bases between. Germline V gene data show CDR1 as ENHRY and CDR2 as SYGVKD. The CDR3 spells CAISESGTPKAFF. The CDR3 region has the DNA TGTGCCATCAGTGAGTCTGGTACTCCAAAAGCTTTCTTT.

V and J are TRBV5-3 and TRBJ2-1; D remains ambiguous. TRBV5-3 is annotated as an ORF whose role is uncertain. This CDR3 is built from 17 residues. Trimming stripped 3 bases from V and 6 bases from J, with 22 bases between. CDR3 in DNA: TGTGCCAGAAGCTCCCCTAATCGGTCTCGCGGCTTCAATGAGCAGTTCTTC. This sequence encodes CARSSPNRSRGFNEQFF.

As regards this clone: Different DNA sequences within this sample yield the same CDR3. The CDR3 DNA reads TGTGCCAGCAGCTCTAGCGGTAGCACAGATACGCAGTATTTT. Its translation: CASSSSGSTDTQYF. The rearrangement uses TRBV7-9 and TRBJ2-3, with TRBD2 matching 7 bases. The CDR3 runs 14 residues. Germline V gene sequence: CDR1 SEHNR, CDR2 FQNEAQ (reference sequence). Germline trimming cut 4 bases from V and 0 bases from J; bases unmatched to any gene: 1.

The chain carries TRBV29-1 and TRBJ2-1; no definite D call. The germline CDR1 and CDR2 sequences are SQVTM and ANQGSEA. Trimming shortened V by 4 bases and J by 4 bases, and 8 bases separated the two germline ends. CDR3 size: 12 residues. The CDR3 protein is CSVGGQYNEQFF. The CDR3, as DNA: TGCAGCGTTGGAGGCCAGTACAATGAGCAGTTCTTC.

The genes are TRBV30 and TRBJ2-5; 8 bases line up with TRBD1. The trim removed 1 base at V and 0 bases at J, leaving 7 bases unmatched. The V gene's germline CDR1 is GTSNPN and CDR2 SVGIG (reference sequence). The CDR3 spans 16 residues. CDR3 in amino acids: CAWSETGAWYQETQYF. The CDR3 nucleotides are TGTGCCTGGAGTGAGACAGGGGCTTGGTACCAAGAGACCCAGTACTTC. Variable domain in full (rest from reference TRBV30 and TRBJ2-5): SQTIHQWPATLVQPVGSPLSLECTVEGTSNPNLYWYRQAAGRGLQLLFYSVGIGQISSEVPQNLSASRPQDRQFILSSKKLLLSDSGFYLCAWSETGAWYQETQYFGPGTRLLVL.

J is TRBJ2-7 and V is TRBV4-1; possibly TRBD2 for D (6 bases). Germline V gene lookup returns CDR1 MGHRA and CDR2 YSYEKL. V lost 1 base and J 2 bases, leaving 18 bases between the germline ends. The CDR3 is made up of 17 amino acids. The CDR3 DNA reads TGCGCCAGCAGCCAAGCTGGCCCCATAGCGGTCCCCTACGAGCAGTACTTC. Its protein product is CASSQAGPIAVPYEQYF.

In its sample, this clone was seen once. The J gene is TRBJ2-7, the V gene TRBV13; D is uncertain. The CDR3 runs 14 residues. CDR1 PRHDT and CDR2 FYEKMQ come from the germline V gene (reference sequence). V lost 0 bases to trimming and J lost 2 bases, with 8 bases between them. The chain's CDR3 is CASSLGPHTYEQYF. Written as DNA, the CDR3 is TGTGCCAGCAGCTTAGGCCCGCACACCTACGAGCAGTACTTC.

The chain employs TRBV7-9 and TRBJ1-3; D unresolved. The CDR3 contains 15 residues. The ends were cut back, 4 bases at V and 5 bases at J, with 15 bases in the middle. Germline V gene lookup returns CDR1 SEHNR and CDR2 FQNEAQ (reference sequence). The CDR3 loop reads CASSSPSTRRNTIYF. The CDR3 DNA is TGTGCCAGCAGCTCCCCTTCGACACGGCGAAACACCATATATTTT. Full variable domain (remainder filled in from reference TRBV7-9 and TRBJ1-3): DTGVSQNPRHKITKRGQNVTFRCDPISEHNRLYWYRQTLGQGPEFLTYFQNEAQLEKSRLLSDRFSAERPKGSFSTLEIQRTEQGDSAMYLCASSSPSTRRNTIYFGEGSWLTVV.

This chain uses TRBV7-2 with TRBJ2-3, with a tentative D call TRBD2 (6 bases). The V gene's germline CDR1 is SGHTA and CDR2 FQGNSA. The CDR3 is made up of 18 amino acids. V was trimmed by 2 bases and J by 5 bases, leaving 23 bases between them. CDR3 DNA: TGTGCCAGCAGCTTATTCCGGAGGGGTATCGGACTGGGAGATACGCAGTATTTT. Its translation: CASSLFRRGIGLGDTQYF.

V and J are TRBV19 and TRBJ1-5; D is ambiguous. The CDR3 spans 13 residues. The germline CDR1 and CDR2 sequences are LNHDA and SQIVND (reference sequence). Trimming took 8 bases from V and 1 from J, leaving 9 bases between them. CDR3 coding DNA: TGTGCCAGTTCCTCCCTAAGCAATCAGCCCCAGCATTTT. This gives the protein CASSSLSNQPQHF.

This chain connects TRBV25-1 to TRBJ1-2; D is undetermined. CDR1 and CDR2 (germline): MGHDK, SYGVNS. Trimming took 6 bases from V and 2 from J, leaving 7 bases between them. The CDR3 length is 12 residues. CDR3 in amino acids: CASRARNYGYTF. CDR3 DNA: TGTGCCAGCAGAGCACGAAACTATGGCTACACCTTC.

V usage is TRBV5-1 and J usage is TRBJ1-1; TRBD1 matches 8 bases. V dropped 4 bases and J dropped 1; count of bases not matched to a gene: 9. The CDR3 totals 16 residues. Germline CDR1 is SGHRS and CDR2 is YFSETQ. Here the CDR3 reads CASSRPRGRGNTEAFF. The CDR3 nucleotides read TGCGCCAGCAGCAGGCCCAGGGGGCGGGGGAACACTGAAGCTTTCTTT. Drawing the rest from reference TRBV5-1 and TRBJ1-1, the complete variable domain is KAGVTQTPRYLIKTRGQQVTLSCSPISGHRSVSWYQQTPGQGLQFLFEYFSETQRNKGNFPGRFSGRQFSNSRSEMNVSTLELGDSALYLCASSRPRGRGNTEAFFGQGTRLTVV.

The CDR3 loop is CASSSSSGQGYTDTQYF. DNA for the CDR3: TGTGCCAGCAGCTCTTCCTCGGGACAGGGATACACAGATACGCAGTATTTT. The genes are TRBV5-6 and TRBJ2-3; 9 nucleotides line up with TRBD1. Germline CDR1 SGHDT, CDR2 YYEEEE. This CDR3 has 17 amino acids. After removal of 3 bases from V and 2 bases from J, the junction contained 10 bases not matched to a gene.

The chain is built from TRBV4-1 and TRBJ2-4; 9 bases map to TRBD1. Germline CDR1 MGHRA, CDR2 YSYEKL. V dropped 3 bases and J dropped 0; count of bases not matched to a gene: 9. This CDR3 contains 18 residues. In DNA, the CDR3 is TGCGCCAGCAGCCATTCACGTGTGGGACAGGGAGCCAAAAACATTCAGTACTTC. Its translation is CASSHSRVGQGAKNIQYF.

The J gene is TRBJ2-1, the V gene TRBV6-6; the D is unclear. Germline CDR1 MNHNY, CDR2 SVGAGI (reference sequence). The ends were cut back, 4 bases at V and 2 bases at J, with 9 bases in the middle. The CDR3 loop spans 14 amino acids. The CDR3 sequence is CASSSQTAYNEQFF. CDR3 sequence (DNA): TGTGCCAGCAGTTCTCAGACTGCCTACAATGAGCAGTTCTTC.

This chain connects TRBV6-5 to TRBJ1-5, with 9 bases lining up with TRBD1. Germline V gene sequence: CDR1 MNHEY, CDR2 SVGAGI. V trimming: 2 bases; J trimming: 7 bases; junction bases outside the gene matches: 9. The CDR3 extends over 16 amino acids. The DNA for the CDR3 is TGTGCCAGCAGTTACCCGGAAGGGACAGGGCTACAGCCCCAGCATTTT. Translated, it gives CASSYPEGTGLQPQHF.